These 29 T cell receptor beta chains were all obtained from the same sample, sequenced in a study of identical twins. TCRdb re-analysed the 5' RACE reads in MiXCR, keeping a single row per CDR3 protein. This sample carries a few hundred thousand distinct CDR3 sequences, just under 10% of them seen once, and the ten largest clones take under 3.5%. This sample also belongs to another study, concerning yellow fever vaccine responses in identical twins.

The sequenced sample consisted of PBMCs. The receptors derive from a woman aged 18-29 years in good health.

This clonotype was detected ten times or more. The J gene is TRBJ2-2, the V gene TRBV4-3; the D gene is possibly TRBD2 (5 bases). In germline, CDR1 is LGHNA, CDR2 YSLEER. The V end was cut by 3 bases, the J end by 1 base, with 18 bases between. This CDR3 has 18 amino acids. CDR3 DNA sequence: TGCGCCAGCAGCCAGAACCCCCCTCAGCGGCTGAACACCGGGGAGCTGTTTTTT. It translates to CASSQNPPQRLNTGELFF.

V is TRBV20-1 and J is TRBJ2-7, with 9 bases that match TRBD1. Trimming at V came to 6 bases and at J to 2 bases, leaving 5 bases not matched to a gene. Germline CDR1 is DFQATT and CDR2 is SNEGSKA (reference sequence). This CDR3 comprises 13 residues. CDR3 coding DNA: TGCAGTGCCAAGGACAGGGGTCCCTACGAGCAGTACTTC. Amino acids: CSAKDRGPYEQYF.

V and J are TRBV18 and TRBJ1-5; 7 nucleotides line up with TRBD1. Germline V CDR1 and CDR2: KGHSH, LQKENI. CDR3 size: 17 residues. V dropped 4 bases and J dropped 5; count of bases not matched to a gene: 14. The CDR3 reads CASSLWTGIKADQPQHF. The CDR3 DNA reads TGTGCCAGCTCACTCTGGACAGGCATTAAGGCCGATCAGCCCCAGCATTTT. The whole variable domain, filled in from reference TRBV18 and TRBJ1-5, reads NAGVMQNPRHLVRRRGQEARLRCSPMKGHSHVYWYRQLPEEGLKFMVYLQKENIIDESGMPKERFSAEFPKEGPSILRIQQVVRGDSAAYFCASSLWTGIKADQPQHFGDGTRLSIL.

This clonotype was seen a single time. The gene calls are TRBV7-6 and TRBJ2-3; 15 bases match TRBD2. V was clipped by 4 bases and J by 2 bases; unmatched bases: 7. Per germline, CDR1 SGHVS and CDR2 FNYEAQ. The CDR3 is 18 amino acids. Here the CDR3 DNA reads TGTGCCAGCAGCTCCGGACTAGCGGGGGGGCATGTCACAGATACGCAGTATTTT. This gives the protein CASSSGLAGGHVTDTQYF.

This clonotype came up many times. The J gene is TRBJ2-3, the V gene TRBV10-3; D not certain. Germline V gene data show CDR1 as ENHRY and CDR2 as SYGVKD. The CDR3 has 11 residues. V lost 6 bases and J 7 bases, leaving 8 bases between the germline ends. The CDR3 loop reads CAIRVGNTQYF. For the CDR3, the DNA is TGTGCCATCAGAGTGGGCAATACGCAGTATTTT.

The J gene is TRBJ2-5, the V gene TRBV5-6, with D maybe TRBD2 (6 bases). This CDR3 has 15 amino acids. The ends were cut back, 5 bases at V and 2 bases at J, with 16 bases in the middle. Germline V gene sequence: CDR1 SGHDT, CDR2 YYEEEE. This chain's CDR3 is CASRILPGDQETQYF. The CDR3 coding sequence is TGTGCCAGCAGGATACTCCCGGGAGATCAAGAGACCCAGTACTTC.

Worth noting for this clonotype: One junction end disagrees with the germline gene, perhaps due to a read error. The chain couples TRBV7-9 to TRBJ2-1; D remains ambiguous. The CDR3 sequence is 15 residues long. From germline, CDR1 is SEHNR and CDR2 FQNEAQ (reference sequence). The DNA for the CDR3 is TGTGCCAGCAGCTTAGTGGGCGCCGGCTACAATAAGCAGTTCTTC. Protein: CASSLVGAGYNKQFF.

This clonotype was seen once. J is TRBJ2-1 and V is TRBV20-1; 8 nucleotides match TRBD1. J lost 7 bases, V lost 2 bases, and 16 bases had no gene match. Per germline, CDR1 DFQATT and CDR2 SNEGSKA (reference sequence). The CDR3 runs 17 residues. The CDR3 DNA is TGCAGTGCTAGATCTCTACTTCAGGGGGCGCGTATGAATGAGCAGTTCTTC. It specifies CSARSLLQGARMNEQFF.

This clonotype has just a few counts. The CDR3 sequence: CASSHGLAEEETQYF. In nucleotides, the CDR3 is TGTGCCAGCAGCCACGGACTAGCTGAAGAAGAGACCCAGTACTTC. The chain joins TRBV7-6 to TRBJ2-5; 8 nucleotides align to TRBD2. CDR1 and CDR2 from the germline V gene are SGHVS and FNYEAQ. The J segment lost 3 bases and the V segment lost 5 bases, leaving 8 bases of the junction unmatched. The CDR3 covers 15 residues.

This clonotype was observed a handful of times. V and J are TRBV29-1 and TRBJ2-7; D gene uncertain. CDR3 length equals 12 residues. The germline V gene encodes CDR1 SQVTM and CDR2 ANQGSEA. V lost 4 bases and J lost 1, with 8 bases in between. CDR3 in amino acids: CSVVWQSYEQYF. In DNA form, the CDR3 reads TGCAGCGTTGTTTGGCAGTCCTACGAGCAGTACTTC.

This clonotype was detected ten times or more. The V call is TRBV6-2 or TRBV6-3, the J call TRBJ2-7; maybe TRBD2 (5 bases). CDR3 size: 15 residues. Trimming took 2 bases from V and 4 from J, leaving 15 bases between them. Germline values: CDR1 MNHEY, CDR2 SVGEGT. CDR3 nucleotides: TGTGCCAGCAGTTACATCGGGAATAGCGCTTACGAGCAGTACTTC. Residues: CASSYIGNSAYEQYF.

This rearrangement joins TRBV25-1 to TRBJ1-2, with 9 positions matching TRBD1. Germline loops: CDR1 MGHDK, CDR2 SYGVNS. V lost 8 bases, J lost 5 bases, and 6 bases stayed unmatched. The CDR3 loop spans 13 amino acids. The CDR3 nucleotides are TGTGCCAGCTCGGACAGGGGATGGTATGGCTACACCTTC. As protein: CASSDRGWYGYTF.

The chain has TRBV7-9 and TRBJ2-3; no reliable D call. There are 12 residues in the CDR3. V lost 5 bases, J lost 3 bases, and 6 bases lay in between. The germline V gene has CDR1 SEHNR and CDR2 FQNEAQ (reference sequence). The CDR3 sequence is CASSEITDTQYF. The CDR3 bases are TGTGCCAGCAGCGAAATAACAGATACGCAGTATTTT.

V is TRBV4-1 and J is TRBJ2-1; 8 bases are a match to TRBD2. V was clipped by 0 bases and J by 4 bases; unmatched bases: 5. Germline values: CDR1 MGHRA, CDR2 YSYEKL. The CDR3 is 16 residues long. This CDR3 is CASSQDRTSGYNEQFF. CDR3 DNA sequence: TGCGCCAGCAGCCAAGATCGTACTAGCGGATACAATGAGCAGTTCTTC.

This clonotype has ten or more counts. The CDR3 sequence is CASSYSTSGSAYEQYF. The CDR3 nucleotides are TGTGCCAGCAGTTACTCAACTAGCGGCAGTGCCTACGAGCAGTACTTC. V gene TRBV6-5 combines with J gene TRBJ2-7, with 8 positions matching TRBD2. CDR1 is MNHEY and CDR2 is SVGAGI in the germline V gene. J lost 2 bases, V lost 0 bases, and 6 bases had no gene match. CDR3 length: 16 amino acids.

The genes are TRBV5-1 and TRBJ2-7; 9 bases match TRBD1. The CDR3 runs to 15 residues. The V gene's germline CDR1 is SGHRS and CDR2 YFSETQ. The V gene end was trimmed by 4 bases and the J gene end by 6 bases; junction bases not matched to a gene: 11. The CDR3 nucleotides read TGCGCCAGCAGCATGAATCCGGGACAGGGTAGCGAGCAGTACTTC. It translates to CASSMNPGQGSEQYF. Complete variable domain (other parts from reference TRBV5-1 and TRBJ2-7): KAGVTQTPRYLIKTRGQQVTLSCSPISGHRSVSWYQQTPGQGLQFLFEYFSETQRNKGNFPGRFSGRQFSNSRSEMNVSTLELGDSALYLCASSMNPGQGSEQYFGPGTRLTVT.

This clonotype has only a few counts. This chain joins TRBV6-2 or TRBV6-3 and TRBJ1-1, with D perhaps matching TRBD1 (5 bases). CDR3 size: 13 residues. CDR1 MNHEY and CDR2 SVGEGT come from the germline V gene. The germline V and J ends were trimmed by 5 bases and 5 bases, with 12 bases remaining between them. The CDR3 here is CASSTGIYTEAFF. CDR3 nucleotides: TGTGCCAGCAGTACAGGAATATATACTGAAGCTTTCTTT.

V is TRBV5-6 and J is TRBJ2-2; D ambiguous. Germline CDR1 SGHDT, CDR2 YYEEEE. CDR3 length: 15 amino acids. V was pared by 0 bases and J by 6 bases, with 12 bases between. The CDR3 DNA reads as TGTGCCAGCAGCTTGGTTAGCTATCGGTCCGGGGAGCTGTTTTTT. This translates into CASSLVSYRSGELFF.

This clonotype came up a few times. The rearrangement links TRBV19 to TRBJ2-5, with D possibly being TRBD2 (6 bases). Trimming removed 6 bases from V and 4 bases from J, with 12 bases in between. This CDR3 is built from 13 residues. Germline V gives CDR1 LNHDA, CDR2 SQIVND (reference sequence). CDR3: CASSAGWGETQYF. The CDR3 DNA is TGTGCCAGTAGCGCGGGGTGGGGAGAGACCCAGTACTTC.

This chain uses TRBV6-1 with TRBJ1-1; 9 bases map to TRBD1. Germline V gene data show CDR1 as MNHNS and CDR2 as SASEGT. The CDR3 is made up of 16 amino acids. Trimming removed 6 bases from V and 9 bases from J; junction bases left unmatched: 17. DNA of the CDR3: TGTGCCAGCAGCCGCTCACTTGGGACAGGGTACGGGCAAGCTTTCTTT. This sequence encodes CASSRSLGTGYGQAFF.

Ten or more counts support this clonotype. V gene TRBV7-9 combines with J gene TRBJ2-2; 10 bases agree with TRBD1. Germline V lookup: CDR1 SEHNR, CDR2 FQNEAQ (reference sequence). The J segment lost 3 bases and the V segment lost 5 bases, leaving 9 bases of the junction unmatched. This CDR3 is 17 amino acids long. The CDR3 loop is CASSPETGQGYTGELFF. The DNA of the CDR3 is TGTGCCAGCAGCCCCGAGACGGGACAGGGGTACACCGGGGAGCTGTTTTTT.

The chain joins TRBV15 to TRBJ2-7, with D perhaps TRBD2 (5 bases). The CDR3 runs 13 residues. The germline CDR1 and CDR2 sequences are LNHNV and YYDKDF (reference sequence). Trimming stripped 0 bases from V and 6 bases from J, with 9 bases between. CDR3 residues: CATSRDRGSEQYF. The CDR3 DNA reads TGTGCCACCAGCAGAGATCGGGGATCCGAGCAGTACTTC.

CDR3 bases: TGCGCCAGCAGCCAAGGTTCCAGGATTGGGGGCTACACCTTC. As protein: CASSQGSRIGGYTF. This chain joins TRBV4-1 and TRBJ1-2; D is unresolved. The ends were cut back, 1 base at V and 8 bases at J, with 14 bases in the middle. Germline V CDR1 and CDR2: MGHRA, YSYEKL. CDR3 length: 14 amino acids.

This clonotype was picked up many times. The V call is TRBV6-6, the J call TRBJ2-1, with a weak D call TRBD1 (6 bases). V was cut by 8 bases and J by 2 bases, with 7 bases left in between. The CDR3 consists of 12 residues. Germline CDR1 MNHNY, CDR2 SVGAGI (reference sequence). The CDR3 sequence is CASGGAYNEQFF. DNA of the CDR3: TGTGCCAGCGGGGGCGCCTACAATGAGCAGTTCTTC.

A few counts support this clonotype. The CDR3 is CAPLGTDTQYF. In DNA, the CDR3 is TGTGCCCCCTTAGGAACAGATACGCAGTATTTT. This rearrangement joins TRBV12-3 or TRBV12-4 to TRBJ2-3; D remains unclear. There are 11 residues in the CDR3. The ends were cut back, 11 bases at V and 3 bases at J, with 9 bases in the middle.

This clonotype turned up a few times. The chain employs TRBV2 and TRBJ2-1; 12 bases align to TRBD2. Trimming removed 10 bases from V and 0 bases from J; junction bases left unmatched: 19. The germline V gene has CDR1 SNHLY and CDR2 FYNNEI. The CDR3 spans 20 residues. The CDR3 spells CATHPYVDLAGGSSYNEQFF. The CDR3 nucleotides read TGTGCCACCCACCCCTATGTCGATCTAGCGGGGGGGAGCTCCTACAATGAGCAGTTCTTC. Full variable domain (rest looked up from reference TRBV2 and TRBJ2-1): EPEVTQTPSHQVTQMGQEVILRCVPISNHLYFYWYRQILGQKVEFLVSFYNNEISEKSEIFDDQFSVERPDGSNFTLKIRSTKLEDSAMYFCATHPYVDLAGGSSYNEQFFGPGTRLTVL.

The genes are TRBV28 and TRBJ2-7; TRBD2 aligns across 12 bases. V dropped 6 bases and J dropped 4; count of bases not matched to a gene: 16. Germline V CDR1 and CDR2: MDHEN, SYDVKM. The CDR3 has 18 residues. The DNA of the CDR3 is TGTGCCAGCAGCTCTCCTTCTCTAGCGGGAGGGCCTTATTACGAGCAGTACTTC. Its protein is CASSSPSLAGGPYYEQYF.

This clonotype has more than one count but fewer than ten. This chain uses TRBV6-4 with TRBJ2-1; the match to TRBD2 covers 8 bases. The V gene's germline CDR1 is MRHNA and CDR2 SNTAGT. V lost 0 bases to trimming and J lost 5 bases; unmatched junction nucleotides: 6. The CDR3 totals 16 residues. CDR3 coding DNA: TGTGCCAGCAGTGACTCGAGTCGCGGGGGGCACAATGAGCAGTTCTTC. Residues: CASSDSSRGGHNEQFF.

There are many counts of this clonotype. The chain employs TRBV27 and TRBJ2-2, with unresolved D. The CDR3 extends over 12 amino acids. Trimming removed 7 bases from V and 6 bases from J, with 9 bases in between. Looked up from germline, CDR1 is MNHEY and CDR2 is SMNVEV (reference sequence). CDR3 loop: CASMELSGELFF. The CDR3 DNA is TGTGCCAGCATGGAGTTATCCGGGGAGCTGTTTTTT.